The 6 T cell receptor beta chains reported below all come from one sample, sequenced in a study of shared clonotypes between healthy human individuals. Libraries were prepared by immunoSEQ multiplex PCR; TCRdb keeps only in-frame clonotypes and omits some of them. Of approximately 2.4 million clones in the sample, about 94% were seen once. Specimen: naive CD4+ T cells sorted from blood. Subset described: CD45RA+ positively selected. Every receptor here comes from a man aged 18 to 29 in good health.

The chain combines TRBV4-3 with TRBJ2-5; TRBD2 aligns across 12 bases. Germline trimming cut 0 bases from V and 5 bases from J; bases unmatched to any gene: 22. The CDR3 contains 22 residues. Germline assignment: CDR1 LGHNA and CDR2 YSLEER. CDR3: CASSQEEGGVSASGRAWETQYF. CDR3 DNA: TGCGCCAGCAGCCAAGAGGAGGGGGGCGTATCCGCTAGCGGGAGGGCCTGGGAGACCCAGTACTTC.

The rearrangement joins TRBV5-1 to TRBJ2-1, with 8 bases fitting TRBD1. The CDR3 covers 14 residues. Germline V CDR1 and CDR2: SGHRS, YFSETQ. V trimming: 4 bases; J trimming: 9 bases; junction bases outside the gene matches: 9. The CDR3 DNA reads TGCGCCAGCAGCAAGGACAGGGAAGAGGGTGAGCAGTTCTTC. This gives the protein CASSKDREEGEQFF.

The rearrangement links TRBV7-9 to TRBJ1-1; perhaps TRBD1 as D (6 bases). Germline CDR1 reads SEHNR; CDR2 reads FQNEAQ (reference sequence). This CDR3 has 13 residues. The ends were cut back, 5 bases at V and 3 bases at J, with 10 bases in the middle. This chain's CDR3 is CASSTGQYTEAFF. CDR3 DNA: TGTGCCAGCAGCACTGGACAGTACACTGAAGCTTTCTTT.

CDR3 in amino acids: CAISDPPTGNTQYF. The CDR3 DNA reads as TGTGCCATCAGTGACCCCCCCACGGGGAATACGCAGTATTTT. The V and J genes are TRBV10-3 and TRBJ2-3; the D gene is possibly TRBD2 (5 bases). The V end was cut by 3 bases, the J end by 7 bases, with 14 bases between. The CDR3 loop spans 14 amino acids. Germline CDR1 and CDR2: ENHRY and SYGVKD.

V usage is TRBV10-3 and J usage is TRBJ2-2; TRBD1 matches at 7 bases. The ends lost 2 bases at V and 7 bases at J; junction bases unmatched: 10. Per germline, CDR1 ENHRY and CDR2 SYGVKD. CDR3 size: 16 residues. CDR3 DNA: TGTGCCATCAGTGAGGGGCTACAGGGGTTGAGCGGGGAGCTGTTTTTT. Its protein product is CAISEGLQGLSGELFF.

The J gene is TRBJ2-1, the V gene TRBV19, with a tentative D call TRBD1 (5 bases). Germline V CDR1 and CDR2: LNHDA, SQIVND (reference sequence). Trimming pared 7 bases from V and 1 base from J, leaving 11 bases between. The CDR3 runs to 14 residues. In nucleotides, the CDR3 is TGTGCCAGTAATCCAGGGTGGTCCTACAATGAGCAGTTCTTC. This codes for CASNPGWSYNEQFF.